The 22 T cell receptor beta chains in this list originate from one sample, sequenced in a study of regulatory T cells in long-lasting Graves disease (dated by TCRdb to the early 2020s). What this sample's time point label stands for: newly diagnosed GD, antithyroid drugs for less than 3 months. RNA was extracted from PBMCs in TRIzol for both TCR sequencing and RNA sequencing. Library construction relied on multiplex PCR. TCRdb names Illumina HiSeq 4000 as the instrument used. CDR3 regions were amplified by Arm-PCR with iRepertoire HTBI primers to construct TCR beta libraries. Using fastp trimming at Q25 and MiXCR clonotype assembly, TCRdb reanalyzed the public sequencing data and kept in-frame beta chains. Entries that share a CDR3 protein sequence are merged under the most common genes and DNA. The sample table holds under 450,000 distinct CDR3 sequences, of which 10% to 15% were seen once. 18% of the sample comes from the top ten.

The same sample was also used in a study of T cells in Graves' hyperthyroidism and ophthalmopathy.

Here the sequenced sample was peripheral blood mononuclear cells (PBMCs), taken at new diagnosis, from a patient treated with antithyroid drugs. The receptors were gathered from a woman between 18 and 30 years old with Graves disease. Donor details come from another sample of the same person, matched by shared clones.

This chain joins TRBV5-4 and TRBJ2-5, with 8 bases identical to TRBD2. The ends lost 4 bases at V and 5 bases at J; junction bases unmatched: 13. The CDR3 runs 16 residues. CDR1 is SGHNT and CDR2 is YYREEE in the germline V gene (reference sequence). This CDR3 is CASSLQRGTRVETQYF. The CDR3 DNA reads TGTGCCAGCAGCCTCCAAAGGGGGACTAGAGTCGAGACCCAGTACTTC. Supplemented by reference TRBV5-4 and TRBJ2-5, the full variable domain reads ETGVTQSPTHLIKTRGQQVTLRCSSQSGHNTVSWYQQALGQGPQFIFQYYREEENGRGNFPPRFSGLQFPNYSSELNVNALELDDSALYLCASSLQRGTRVETQYFGPGTRLLVL.

This clonotype was counted ten times or more. The chain combines TRBV20-1 with TRBJ2-1; D is perhaps TRBD1 or TRBD2 (5 bases each). V lost 0 bases and J 4 bases, leaving 16 bases between the germline ends. Looked up from germline, CDR1 is DFQATT and CDR2 is SNEGSKA (reference sequence). The CDR3 runs 16 residues. CDR3 sequence (DNA): TGCAGTGCTAGAGATGGGGGTAGAATTTCTTACAATGAGCAGTTCTTC. Amino acid sequence: CSARDGGRISYNEQFF.

Concerning this clonotype itself: This may be a read error, as it is one base from a much larger clone. The chain joins TRBV5-1 to TRBJ2-2; 7 bases line up with TRBD1. This CDR3 region has 15 residues. V lost 4 bases, J lost 3 bases, and 6 bases stayed unmatched. In germline, CDR1 is SGHRS, CDR2 YFSETQ. CDR3 amino acids: CASSRTGRDTGELFF. As DNA, the CDR3 is TGCGCCAGCAGCCGGACAGGTAGAGACACCGGGGAGCTGTTTTTT.

This clonotype was counted at least ten times. The rearrangement links TRBV7-2 to TRBJ2-3; the D gene is possibly TRBD1 (7 bases). The germline gives CDR1 SGHTA, CDR2 FQGNSA. Trimming cost V 6 bases and J 6 bases, with 13 bases left between them. The CDR3 extends over 13 amino acids. The CDR3 sequence: CASRTPGGDTQYF. The DNA of the CDR3 is TGTGCCAGCAGGACGCCAGGGGGGGATACGCAGTATTTT.

In this sample, this clonotype turned up many times. The chain joins TRBV6-5 to TRBJ1-2; no clear D gene. Germline V lookup: CDR1 MNHEY, CDR2 SVGAGI. This CDR3 has 13 amino acids. The germline V and J ends were trimmed by 0 bases and 5 bases, with 7 bases remaining between them. The CDR3: CASSYSSAYGYTF. CDR3 DNA sequence: TGTGCCAGCAGTTACTCCTCTGCGTATGGCTACACCTTC.

This clonotype was seen ten or more times. At one boundary the junction diverges from the germline segment, which might be a read error. This chain uses TRBV4-3 with TRBJ2-5; the match to TRBD1 covers 8 bases. The germline CDR1 and CDR2 sequences are LGHNA and YSLEER. This CDR3 is 14 amino acids long. This chain's CDR3 is CASSQDRRQGAEFF. CDR3 DNA: TGCGCCAGCAGCCAAGATAGAAGGCAGGGGGCTGAGTTCTTC.

This clonotype was recorded many times. The rearrangement uses TRBV7-2 and TRBJ1-2, with a tentative D call TRBD1 (5 bases). CDR1 is SGHTA, CDR2 FQGNSA, per germline. V gave up 1 base and J gave up 5 bases, with 20 bases separating them. The CDR3 has 17 amino acids. CDR3 in amino acids: CASSLVGGPGYDYGYTF. The CDR3 nucleotides read TGTGCCAGCAGCTTAGTAGGTGGGCCAGGGTACGATTATGGCTACACCTTC.

This clonotype was observed many times. This rearrangement joins TRBV10-3 to TRBJ1-1; no clear D gene. The V gene's germline CDR1 is ENHRY and CDR2 SYGVKD. The CDR3 totals 14 residues. V lost 4 bases to trimming and J lost 1 base, with 10 bases between them. CDR3 nucleotide sequence: TGTGCCATCAGTGCGGAAGGGTCGAACACTGAAGCTTTCTTT. It specifies CAISAEGSNTEAFF.

The J gene is TRBJ1-3, the V gene TRBV11-2; D unresolved. From germline, CDR1 is SGHAT and CDR2 FQNNGV. The CDR3 extends over 14 amino acids. Deletions cut 5 bases from V and 9 bases from J, with 17 bases between. The chain's CDR3 is CASSVSLRSSTIYF. The CDR3 DNA sequence: TGTGCCAGCAGCGTTTCCCTTCGGTCCTCCACCATATATTTT.

Ten or more counts support this clonotype. This rearrangement joins TRBV28 to TRBJ2-7, with no clear D. This CDR3 has 13 residues. The germline gives CDR1 MDHEN, CDR2 SYDVKM. The V end was cut by 5 bases, the J end by 3 bases, with 11 bases between. The CDR3 DNA reads as TGTGCCAGCAGTGTCCGACCTGACTACGAGCAGTACTTC. Protein: CASSVRPDYEQYF.

There are a few counts of this clonotype. V is TRBV6-5 and J is TRBJ2-7; D is ambiguous. The germline V gene has CDR1 MNHEY and CDR2 SVGAGI. The CDR3 runs to 14 residues. Trimming took off 2 bases at V and 2 bases at J, with 10 bases between the two ends. CDR3 loop: CASSYRVGAYEQYV. CDR3 coding DNA: TGTGCCAGCAGTTACCGTGTGGGTGCCTACGAGCAGTACGTC.

Regarding this clonotype: A much larger clone differs from this one at a single base, so this may be a read error. J is TRBJ2-7 and V is TRBV10-3; D is unresolved. Germline V CDR1 and CDR2: ENHRY, SYGVKD. The CDR3 runs to 14 residues. Trimming shortened V by 4 bases and J by 2 bases, and 12 bases separated the two germline ends. CDR3 region: CAISAPPLTYEQYV. DNA for the CDR3: TGTGCCATCAGTGCCCCCCCGTTGACCTACGAGCAGTACGTC.

This clonotype has at least ten counts. This chain joins TRBV2 and TRBJ2-3, with 11 bases that match TRBD1. Germline-derived CDR1 and CDR2 are SNHLY and FYNNEI. This CDR3 spans 17 amino acids. V lost 6 bases and J lost 5; bases outside the gene matches: 13. CDR3 nucleotide sequence: TGTGCCAGCAGGGGACAGGGGGGCCCTTCATTTGTAGATACGCAGTATTTT. As protein: CASRGQGGPSFVDTQYF.

V usage is TRBV4-1 and J usage is TRBJ1-3, with D possibly TRBD1 on 6 matching bases. Germline values: CDR1 MGHRA, CDR2 YSYEKL. Trimming removed 3 bases at V and 10 bases at J, with 22 bases between. The CDR3 sequence is 16 residues long. CDR3 amino acids: CASSHRQEGRLKTIYF. The CDR3 region has the DNA TGCGCCAGCAGCCATCGACAGGAGGGTCGATTGAAAACCATATATTTT.

This clonotype was recorded many times. V is TRBV28 and J is TRBJ1-2; D gene uncertain. Deletions cut 4 bases from V and 8 bases from J, with 14 bases between. Germline assignment: CDR1 MDHEN and CDR2 SYDVKM. The CDR3 is 13 residues long. CDR3 DNA: TGTGCCAGCAGTTCCACCAACATGCGCGGCTACACCTTC. It translates to CASSSTNMRGYTF.

This clonotype was seen at least ten times. The J gene is TRBJ1-2, the V gene TRBV29-1; 8 bases are shared with TRBD1. J lost 6 bases, V lost 7 bases, and 10 bases had no gene match. The CDR3 runs 13 residues. In germline, CDR1 is SQVTM, CDR2 ANQGSEA. As DNA, the CDR3 is TGCAGCGGAACGAGGACAGGGATGGATGGCTACACCTTC. This codes for CSGTRTGMDGYTF.

This clonotype was seen at least ten times. The rearrangement uses TRBV11-2 and TRBJ1-1, with a possible D match to TRBD1 (6 bases). Germline values: CDR1 SGHAT, CDR2 FQNNGV. The CDR3 consists of 15 residues. The ends were cut back, 2 bases at V and 4 bases at J, with 14 bases in the middle. CDR3 coding DNA: TGTGCCAGCAGCTTAAGTGTCAGGGGTGGCACTGAAGCTTTCTTT. It is translated as CASSLSVRGGTEAFF.

This clonotype was found a few times. V usage is TRBV27 and J usage is TRBJ2-4; D is undetermined. The end of the DNA aligns better with TRBJ2-5, so the J call may be wrong. Germline V CDR1 and CDR2: MNHEY, SMNVEV (reference sequence). The CDR3 sequence is 14 residues long. As DNA, the CDR3 is TGTGCCAGCAGTCAACCTAGACAACCGTGGACCCAGTACTTC. Translating it yields CASSQPRQPWTQYF.

This clonotype appeared a few times. A read error may explain this, as a much larger clone is one base away. V usage is TRBV11-2 and J usage is TRBJ2-3, with D perhaps TRBD1 or TRBD2 (5 bases each). CDR3 length: 18 residues. The V gene lost 7 bases and the J gene lost 1 base, with 24 bases spanning the gap. CDR1 and CDR2 (germline): SGHAT, FQNNGV. DNA of the CDR3: TGTGCCAGCAATAAAAAGGTCCTCGGGGCCTTTCGCACAGATACGCAGTATTTT. The encoded protein is CASNKKVLGAFRTDTQYF.

Many counts were recorded for this clonotype. The chain is built from TRBV18 and TRBJ1-1; D ambiguous. The V gene's germline CDR1 is KGHSH and CDR2 LQKENI. The ends were cut back, 1 base at V and 3 bases at J, with 12 bases in the middle. CDR3 length: 15 residues. The CDR3 DNA sequence: TGTGCCAGCTCACCACGGGCAGGTACGGACACTGAAGCTTTCTTT. Translation: CASSPRAGTDTEAFF. Looking up the rest from reference TRBV18 and TRBJ1-1 gives the full variable domain: NAGVMQNPRHLVRRRGQEARLRCSPMKGHSHVYWYRQLPEEGLKFMVYLQKENIIDESGMPKERFSAEFPKEGPSILRIQQVVRGDSAAYFCASSPRAGTDTEAFFGQGTRLTVV.

At least ten counts were recorded for this clonotype. DNA for the CDR3: TGTGCCAGCAAGCGCCCCTTGAACACTGAAGCTTTCTTT. It codes for CASKRPLNTEAFF. J is TRBJ1-1 and V is TRBV6-1; D ambiguous. The V gene's germline CDR1 is MNHNS and CDR2 SASEGT. V was cut by 7 bases and J by 0 bases, with 9 bases left in between. CDR3 size: 13 residues.

This rearrangement joins TRBV20-1 to TRBJ1-3; tentatively, D is TRBD1 (5 bases). V lost 3 bases and J lost 2, with 20 bases in between. This CDR3 comprises 17 residues. Germline V gene sequence: CDR1 DFQATT, CDR2 SNEGSKA (reference sequence). The CDR3 bases are TGCAGTGCTAGGGGCGTGGGGGGAGCGGACCCTGGAAACACCATATATTTT. Protein product: CSARGVGGADPGNTIYF.